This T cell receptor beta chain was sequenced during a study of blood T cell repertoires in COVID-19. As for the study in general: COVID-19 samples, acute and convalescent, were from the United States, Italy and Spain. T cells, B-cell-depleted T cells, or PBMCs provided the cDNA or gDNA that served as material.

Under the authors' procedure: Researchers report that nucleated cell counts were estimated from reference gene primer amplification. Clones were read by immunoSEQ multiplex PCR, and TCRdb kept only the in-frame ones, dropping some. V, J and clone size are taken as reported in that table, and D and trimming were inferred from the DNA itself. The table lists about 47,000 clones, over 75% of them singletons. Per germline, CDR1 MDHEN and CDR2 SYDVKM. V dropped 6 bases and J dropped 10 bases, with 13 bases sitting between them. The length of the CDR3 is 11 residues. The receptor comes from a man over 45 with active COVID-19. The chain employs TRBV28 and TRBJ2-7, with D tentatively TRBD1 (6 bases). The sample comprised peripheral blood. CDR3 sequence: CASRGLDSQYF. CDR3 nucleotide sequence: TGTGCCAGCAGAGGATTGGACAGTCAGTACTTC.